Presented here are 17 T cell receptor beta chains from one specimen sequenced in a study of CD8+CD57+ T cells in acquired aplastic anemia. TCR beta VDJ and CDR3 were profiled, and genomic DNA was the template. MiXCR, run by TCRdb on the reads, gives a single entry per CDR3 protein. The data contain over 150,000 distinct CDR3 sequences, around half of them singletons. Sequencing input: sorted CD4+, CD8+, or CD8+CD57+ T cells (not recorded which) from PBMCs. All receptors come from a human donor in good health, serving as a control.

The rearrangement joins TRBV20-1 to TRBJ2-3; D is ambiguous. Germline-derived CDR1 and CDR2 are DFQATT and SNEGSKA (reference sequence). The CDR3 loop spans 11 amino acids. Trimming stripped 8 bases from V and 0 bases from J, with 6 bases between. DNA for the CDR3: TGCAGTCCCGGGAGCACAGATACGCAGTATTTT. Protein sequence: CSPGSTDTQYF.

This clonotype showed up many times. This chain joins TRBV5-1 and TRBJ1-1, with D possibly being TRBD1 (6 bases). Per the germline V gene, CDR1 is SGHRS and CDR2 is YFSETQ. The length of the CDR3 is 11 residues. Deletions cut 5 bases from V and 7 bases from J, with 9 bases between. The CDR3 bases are TGCGCCAGCAGAGAGGACAGTGAAGCTTTCTTT. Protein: CASREDSEAFF.

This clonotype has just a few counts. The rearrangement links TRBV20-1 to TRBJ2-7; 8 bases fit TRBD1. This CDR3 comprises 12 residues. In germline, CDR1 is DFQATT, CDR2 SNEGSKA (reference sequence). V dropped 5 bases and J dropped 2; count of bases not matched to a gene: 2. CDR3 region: CSAGQGAYEQYF. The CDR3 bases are TGCAGTGCTGGACAGGGTGCCTACGAGCAGTACTTC.

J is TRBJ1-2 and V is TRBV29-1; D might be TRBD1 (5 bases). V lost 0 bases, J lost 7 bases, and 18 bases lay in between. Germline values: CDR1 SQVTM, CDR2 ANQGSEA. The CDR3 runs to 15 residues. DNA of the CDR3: TGCAGCGTTGAAGACCAAGGGCAGGGCAGAATTGGCTACACCTTC. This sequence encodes CSVEDQGQGRIGYTF.

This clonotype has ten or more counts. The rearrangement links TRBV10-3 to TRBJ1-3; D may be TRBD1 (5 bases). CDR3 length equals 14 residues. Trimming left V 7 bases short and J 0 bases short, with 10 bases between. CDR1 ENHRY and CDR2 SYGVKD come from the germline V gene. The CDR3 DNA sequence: TGTGCCATCAATCGACAGAACTCTGGAAACACCATATATTTT. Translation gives CAINRQNSGNTIYF.

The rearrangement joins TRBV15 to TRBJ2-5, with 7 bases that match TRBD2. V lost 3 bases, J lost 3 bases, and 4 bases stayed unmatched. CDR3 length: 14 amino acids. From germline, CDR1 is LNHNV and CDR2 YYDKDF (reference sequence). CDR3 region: CATSRGGGKETQYF. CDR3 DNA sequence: TGTGCCACCAGCAGGGGGGGGGGTAAAGAGACCCAGTACTTC.

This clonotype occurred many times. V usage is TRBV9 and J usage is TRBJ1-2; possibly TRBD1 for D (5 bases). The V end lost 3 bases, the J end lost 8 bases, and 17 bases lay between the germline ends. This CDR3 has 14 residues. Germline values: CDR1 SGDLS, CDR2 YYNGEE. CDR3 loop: CASSDRDRAFGYTF. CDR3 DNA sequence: TGTGCCAGCAGCGATCGGGACCGCGCGTTCGGCTACACCTTC.

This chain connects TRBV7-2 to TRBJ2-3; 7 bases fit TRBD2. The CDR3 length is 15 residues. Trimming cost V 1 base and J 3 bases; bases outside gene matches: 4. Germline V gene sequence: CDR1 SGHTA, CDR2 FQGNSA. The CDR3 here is CASSLVGGTTDTQYF. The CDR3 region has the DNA TGTGCCAGCAGCTTAGTGGGGGGGACTACAGATACGCAGTATTTT.

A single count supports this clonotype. The CDR3 spells CASTSRDSNQPQHF. As DNA, the CDR3 is TGTGCCAGCACCTCTAGGGATAGCAATCAGCCCCAGCATTTT. The chain has TRBV2 and TRBJ1-5, with D hard to call. In germline, CDR1 is SNHLY, CDR2 FYNNEI. With 7 bases removed from V and 0 bases from J, the gap between germline ends came to 10 bases. There are 14 residues in the CDR3.

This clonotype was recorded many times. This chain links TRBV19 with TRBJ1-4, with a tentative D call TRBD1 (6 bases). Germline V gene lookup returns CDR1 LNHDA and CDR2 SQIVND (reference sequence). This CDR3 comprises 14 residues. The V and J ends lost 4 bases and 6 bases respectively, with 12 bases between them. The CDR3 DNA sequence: TGTGCCAGTAGTAATCGGGCAGGGGATGAAAAACTGTTTTTT. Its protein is CASSNRAGDEKLFF. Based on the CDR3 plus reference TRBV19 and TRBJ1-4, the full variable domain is DGGITQSPKYLFRKEGQNVTLSCEQNLNHDAMYWYRQDPGQGLRLIYYSQIVNDFQKGDIAEGYSVSREKKESFPLTVTSAQKNPTAFYLCASSNRAGDEKLFFGSGTQLSVL.

CDR3 protein: CASSRGQGNYEHF. The CDR3, as DNA: TGTGCCAGTAGTAGAGGACAGGGCAACTACGAGCATTTT. The gene calls are TRBV19 and TRBJ1-5, with 8 positions matching TRBD1. After removal of 4 bases from V and 14 bases from J, the junction contained 10 bases not matched to a gene. The germline CDR1 and CDR2 sequences are LNHDA and SQIVND (reference sequence). This CDR3 has 13 amino acids.

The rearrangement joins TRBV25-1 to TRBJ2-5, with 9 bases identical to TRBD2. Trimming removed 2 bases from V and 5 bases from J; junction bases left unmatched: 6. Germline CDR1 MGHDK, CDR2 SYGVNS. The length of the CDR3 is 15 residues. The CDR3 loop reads CASSERGRGGETQYF. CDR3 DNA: TGTGCCAGCAGTGAAAGGGGGCGGGGGGGCGAGACCCAGTACTTC.

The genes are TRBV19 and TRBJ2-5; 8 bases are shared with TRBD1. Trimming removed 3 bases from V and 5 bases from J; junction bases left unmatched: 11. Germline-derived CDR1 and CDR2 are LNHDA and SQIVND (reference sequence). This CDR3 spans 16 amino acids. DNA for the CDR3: TGTGCCAGTAGTATTCATGGGACAGGCCAAATGGAGACCCAGTACTTC. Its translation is CASSIHGTGQMETQYF.

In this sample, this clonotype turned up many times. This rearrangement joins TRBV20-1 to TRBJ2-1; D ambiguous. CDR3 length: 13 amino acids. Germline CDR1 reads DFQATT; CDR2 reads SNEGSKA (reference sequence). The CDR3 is CSPSGGTYNEQFF. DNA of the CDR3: TGCAGCCCTTCTGGTGGAACCTACAATGAGCAGTTCTTC.

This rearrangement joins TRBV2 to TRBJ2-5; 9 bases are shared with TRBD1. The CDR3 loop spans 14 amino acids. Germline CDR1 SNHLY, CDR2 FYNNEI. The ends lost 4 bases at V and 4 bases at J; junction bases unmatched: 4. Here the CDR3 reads CASSVWDRAETQYF. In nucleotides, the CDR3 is TGTGCCAGCAGTGTATGGGACAGGGCAGAGACCCAGTACTTC.

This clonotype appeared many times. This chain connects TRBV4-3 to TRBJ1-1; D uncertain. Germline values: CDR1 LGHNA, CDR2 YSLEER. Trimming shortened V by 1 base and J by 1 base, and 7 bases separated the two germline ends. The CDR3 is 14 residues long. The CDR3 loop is CASSQAPGNTEAFF. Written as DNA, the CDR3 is TGCGCCAGCAGCCAAGCTCCGGGGAACACTGAAGCTTTCTTT.

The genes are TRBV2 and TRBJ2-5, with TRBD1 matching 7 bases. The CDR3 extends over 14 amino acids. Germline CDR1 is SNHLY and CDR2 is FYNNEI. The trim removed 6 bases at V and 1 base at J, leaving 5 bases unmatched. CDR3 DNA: TGTGCCAGCAGCAAGACAGGGCCCCAAGAGACCCAGTACTTC. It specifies CASSKTGPQETQYF.